The next 5 T cell receptor beta chains were all read from a single sample in a study of monozygotic twins with inflammatory bowel disease. TCRdb derives one entry per CDR3 protein from the 5' RACE reads, leaving out DNA. The ten most abundant clones cover under 3% of a sample with around 400,000 distinct CDR3 sequences. The sample comprised blood. The receptor set was obtained from a human donor with ulcerative colitis or Crohn's disease, or a healthy co-twin of an affected twin (not recorded which).

The genes are TRBV13 and TRBJ1-2; TCRdb lists TRBD1, though no DNA is available to test this call. The length of the CDR3 is 12 residues. Germline V gene sequence: CDR1 PRHDT, CDR2 FYEKMQ (reference sequence). This CDR3 reads CASSSQGARYTF.

V gene TRBV5-5 combines with J gene TRBJ2-2; TCRdb indicates TRBD2, and absent DNA this call remains unverified. From germline, CDR1 is SGHKS and CDR2 YYEKEE (reference sequence). The CDR3 contains 15 residues. The CDR3 reads CATTESPANTGELFF.

V gene TRBV7-2 combines with J gene TRBJ2-1. Germline CDR1 reads SGHTA; CDR2 reads FQGNSA. This CDR3 contains 13 residues. The CDR3 is CASSPDHFNEQFF.

J is TRBJ2-7 and V is TRBV20-1; the D call of TRBD1 rests on TCRdb alone, since no DNA is present to check it. Germline values: CDR1 DFQATT, CDR2 SNEGSKA (reference sequence). The CDR3 extends over 15 amino acids. The CDR3 loop reads CSARGVSRGFYEQYF.

The gene calls are TRBV15 and TRBJ1-1. The CDR3 spans 13 residues. CDR1 and CDR2 from the germline V gene are LNHNV and YYDKDF (reference sequence). This chain's CDR3 is CATSRDRYTEAFF.